This T cell receptor (beta chain) was recorded in a study of T cell changes during pregnancy in multiple sclerosis. V lost 5 bases, J lost 0 bases, and 10 bases stayed unmatched. CDR3 size: 17 residues. Germline-derived CDR1 and CDR2 are SGHTA and FQGTGA. Clones were sequenced by immunoSEQ multiplex PCR, and TCRdb holds only the in-frame ones, with some missing. The sample consists of about 20,000 clones, roughly 92% of them appearing once. The sample was CD4+ T cells from peripheral blood mononuclear cells, taken after pregnancy. This chain links TRBV7-3 with TRBJ2-1; the match to TRBD2 covers 7 bases. The sequence derives from a female donor in good health, enrolled as a control in a pregnancy study. The CDR3 DNA is TGTGCCAGCAGCCCGCAGCCTAGCGGAAGCTCCTACAATGAGCAGTTCTTC. Its protein is CASSPQPSGSSYNEQFF. The full variable domain, in which reference TRBV7-3 and TRBJ2-1 provide the parts outside the CDR3, is GAGVSQTPSNKVTEKGKYVELRCDPISGHTALYWYRQSLGQGPEFLIYFQGTGAADDSGLPNDRFFAVRPEGSVSTLKIQRTERGDSAVYLCASSPQPSGSSYNEQFFGPGTRLTVL.